The T cell receptor beta chain described here comes from a study of preoperative IRX-2 immunotherapy in early breast cancer. TCRdb keeps only in-frame clones here, not all; method: immunoSEQ multiplex PCR. This table holds about 62,000 clones, less than 95% found once. Germline V gene lookup returns CDR1 MNHEY and CDR2 SVGAGI. Trimming pared 6 bases from V and 0 bases from J, leaving 8 bases between. This CDR3 contains 13 residues. Treatment: preoperative locoregional IRX-2 cytokine immunotherapy. Preoperative locoregional IRX-2 cytokine immunotherapy was tested in the phase Ib source study. The material was obtained from a patient treated with IRX-2 immunotherapy. The sequence was obtained from a human donor with breast cancer. This chain uses TRBV6-5 with TRBJ1-2; D remains ambiguous. The CDR3: CASSPPPNYGYTF. The CDR3 DNA reads as TGTGCCAGCAGCCCCCCCCCTAACTATGGCTACACCTTC.